This TCR beta chain is drawn from a study of T cells in women clearing cervical HPV infection. Study overall: HLA type could not be excluded as a confounder. Study observations and caveats: It is unknown whether associations predate infection; no effector/memory or HPV-specific sorting.

The CDR3 runs to 16 residues. Germline V CDR1 and CDR2: MNHNS, SASEGT. About this clone itself: Antigen unknown. Read data end 3 residues before the CDR3 end; the end is taken from the germline J gene.

Sequenced by immunoSEQ multiplex PCR; TCRdb stores in-frame clones only, minus some. The sample table sets out 20,000 or so clones. The rearrangement uses TRBV6-1 and TRBJ1-4; 9 nucleotides line up with TRBD1. The clonotype originates from a woman between 18 and 70 years old with a cervical HPV16 infection that either progressed to CIN3+ or cleared (not recorded which). The sequencing input was blood buffy coat. This CDR3 is CASSEAGQGGGSPLFF. The CDR3 bases that were read are TGTGCCAGCAGTGAAGCGGGACAGGGCGGGGGATCACCA.